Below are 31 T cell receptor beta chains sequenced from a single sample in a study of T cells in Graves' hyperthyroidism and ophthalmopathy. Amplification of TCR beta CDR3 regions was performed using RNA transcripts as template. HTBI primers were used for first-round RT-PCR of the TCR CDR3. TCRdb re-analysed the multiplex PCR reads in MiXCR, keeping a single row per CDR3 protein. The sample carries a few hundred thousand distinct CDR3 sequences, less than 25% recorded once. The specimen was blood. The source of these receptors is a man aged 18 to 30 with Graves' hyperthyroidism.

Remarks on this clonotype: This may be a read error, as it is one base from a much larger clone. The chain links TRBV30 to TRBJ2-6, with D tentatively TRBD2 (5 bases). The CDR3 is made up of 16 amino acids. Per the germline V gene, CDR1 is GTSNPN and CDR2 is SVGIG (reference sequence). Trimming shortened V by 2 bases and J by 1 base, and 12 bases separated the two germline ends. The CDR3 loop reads CAWSFGLISGANVLTF. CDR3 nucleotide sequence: TGTGCCTGGAGTTTTGGACTGATATCTGGGGCCAACGTCCTGACTTTC.

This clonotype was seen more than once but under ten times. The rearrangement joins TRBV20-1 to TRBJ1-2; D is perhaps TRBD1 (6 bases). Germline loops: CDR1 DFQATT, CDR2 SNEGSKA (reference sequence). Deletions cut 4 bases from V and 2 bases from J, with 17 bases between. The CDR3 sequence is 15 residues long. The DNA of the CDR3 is TGCAGTGCTAAGGGGGATGACGGAGGAAACTATGGCTACACCTTC. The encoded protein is CSAKGDDGGNYGYTF.

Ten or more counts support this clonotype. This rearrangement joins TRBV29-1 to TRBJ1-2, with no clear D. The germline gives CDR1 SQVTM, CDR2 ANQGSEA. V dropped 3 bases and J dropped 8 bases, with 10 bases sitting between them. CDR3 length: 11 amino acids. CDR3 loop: CSVETPGGYTF. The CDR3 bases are TGCAGCGTTGAGACCCCCGGCGGCTACACCTTC.

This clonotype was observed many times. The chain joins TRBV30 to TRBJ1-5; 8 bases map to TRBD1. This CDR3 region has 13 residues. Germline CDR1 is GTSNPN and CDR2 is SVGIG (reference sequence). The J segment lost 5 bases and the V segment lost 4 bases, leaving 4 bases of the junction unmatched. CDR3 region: CAWTRGLDQPQHF. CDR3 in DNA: TGTGCCTGGACCAGGGGGCTTGATCAGCCCCAGCATTTT.

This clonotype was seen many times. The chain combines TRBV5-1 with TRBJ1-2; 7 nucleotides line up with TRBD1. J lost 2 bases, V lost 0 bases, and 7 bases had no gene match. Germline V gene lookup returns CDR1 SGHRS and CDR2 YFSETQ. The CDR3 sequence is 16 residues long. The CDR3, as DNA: TGCGCCAGCAGCTTGGACACCGGGACAGCAAACTATGGCTACACCTTC. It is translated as CASSLDTGTANYGYTF.

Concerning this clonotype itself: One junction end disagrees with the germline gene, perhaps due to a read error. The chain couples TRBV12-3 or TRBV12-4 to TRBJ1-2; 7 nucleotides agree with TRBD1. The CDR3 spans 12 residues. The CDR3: CASSSPDRQGAF. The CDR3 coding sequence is TGTGCCAGCAGCTCTCCGGACAGGCAAGGCGCCTTC.

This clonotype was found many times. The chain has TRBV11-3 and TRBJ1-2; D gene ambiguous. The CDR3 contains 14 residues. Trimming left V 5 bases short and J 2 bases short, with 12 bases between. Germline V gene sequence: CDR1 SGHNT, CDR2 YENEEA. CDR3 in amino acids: CASSNPGFNYGYTF. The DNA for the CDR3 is TGTGCCAGCAGCAACCCGGGTTTCAACTATGGCTACACCTTC.

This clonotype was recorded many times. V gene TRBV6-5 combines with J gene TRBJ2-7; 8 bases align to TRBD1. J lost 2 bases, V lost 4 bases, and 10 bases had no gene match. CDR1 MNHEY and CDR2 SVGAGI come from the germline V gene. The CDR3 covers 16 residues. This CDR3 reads CASSLNRGERPYEQYF. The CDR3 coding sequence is TGTGCCAGCAGTTTAAACAGGGGGGAGAGACCCTACGAGCAGTACTTC.

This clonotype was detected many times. DNA for the CDR3: TGCAGCGGGCGGACGGGCTTGAACACTGAAGCTTTCTTT. Translated: CSGRTGLNTEAFF. The gene calls are TRBV29-1 and TRBJ1-1; D is undetermined. This CDR3 is built from 13 residues. CDR1 SQVTM and CDR2 ANQGSEA come from the germline V gene. The V end lost 7 bases, the J end lost 0 bases, and 12 bases lay between the germline ends.

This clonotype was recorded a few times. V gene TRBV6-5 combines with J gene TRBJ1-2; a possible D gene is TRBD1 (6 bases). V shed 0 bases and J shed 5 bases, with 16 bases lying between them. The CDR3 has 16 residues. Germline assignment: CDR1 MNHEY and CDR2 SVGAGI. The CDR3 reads CASSYSTMAGTYGYTF. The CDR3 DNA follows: TGTGCCAGCAGTTACTCGACGATGGCGGGGACATATGGCTACACCTTC.

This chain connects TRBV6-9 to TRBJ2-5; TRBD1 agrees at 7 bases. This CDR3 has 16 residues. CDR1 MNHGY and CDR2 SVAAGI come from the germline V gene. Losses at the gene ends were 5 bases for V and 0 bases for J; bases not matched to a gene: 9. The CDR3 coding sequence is TGTGCCAGCAGTCGGCTCCCGGGACAGTACCAAGAGACCCAGTACTTC. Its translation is CASSRLPGQYQETQYF.

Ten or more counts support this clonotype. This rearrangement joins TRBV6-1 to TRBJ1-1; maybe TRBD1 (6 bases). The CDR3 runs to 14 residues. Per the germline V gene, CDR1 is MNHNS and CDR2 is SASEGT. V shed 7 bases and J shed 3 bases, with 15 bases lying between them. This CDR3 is CASIPTGGDTEAFF. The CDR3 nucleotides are TGTGCCAGCATTCCGACAGGAGGAGACACTGAAGCTTTCTTT.

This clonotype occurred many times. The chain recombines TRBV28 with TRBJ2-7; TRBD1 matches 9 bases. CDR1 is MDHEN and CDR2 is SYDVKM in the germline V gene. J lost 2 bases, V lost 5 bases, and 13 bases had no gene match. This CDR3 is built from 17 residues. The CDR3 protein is CASSALPTGGGTYEQYF. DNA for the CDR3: TGTGCCAGCAGTGCCCTCCCGACAGGGGGTGGAACCTACGAGCAGTACTTC.

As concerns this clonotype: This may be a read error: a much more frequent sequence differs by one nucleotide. The CDR3 DNA follows: TGTGCCAGTAGTGAGAAGGACAGGGAGAGGACCGGGGAGCTGTGTTTT. This encodes CASSEKDRERTGELCF. V usage is TRBV19 and J usage is TRBJ2-2; 8 bases are a match to TRBD1. CDR3 length: 16 residues. CDR1 LNHDA and CDR2 SQIVND come from the germline V gene (reference sequence).

CDR3 sequence reads: CASSYARQGAGGYTF. The CDR3 region has the DNA TGTGCCAGCAGTTACGCGAGACAGGGGGCGGGTGGCTACACCTTC. V gene TRBV6-5 combines with J gene TRBJ1-2; 10 bases fit TRBD1. Trimming cost V 2 bases and J 7 bases; bases outside gene matches: 7. This CDR3 has 15 amino acids. CDR1 and CDR2 (germline): MNHEY, SVGAGI.

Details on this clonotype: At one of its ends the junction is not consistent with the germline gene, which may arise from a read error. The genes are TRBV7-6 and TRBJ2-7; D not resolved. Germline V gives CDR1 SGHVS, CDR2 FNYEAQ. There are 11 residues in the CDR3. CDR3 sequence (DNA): TGTGCCAGCAGCTTAACCCGAGAGCAATACTTC. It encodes CASSLTREQYF.

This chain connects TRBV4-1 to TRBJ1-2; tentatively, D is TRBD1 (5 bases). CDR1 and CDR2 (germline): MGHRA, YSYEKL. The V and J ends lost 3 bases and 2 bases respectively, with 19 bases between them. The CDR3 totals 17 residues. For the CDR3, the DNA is TGCGCCAGCAGCCAGCGGCCGACAGAACGAAGGAACTATGGCTACACCTTC. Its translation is CASSQRPTERRNYGYTF.

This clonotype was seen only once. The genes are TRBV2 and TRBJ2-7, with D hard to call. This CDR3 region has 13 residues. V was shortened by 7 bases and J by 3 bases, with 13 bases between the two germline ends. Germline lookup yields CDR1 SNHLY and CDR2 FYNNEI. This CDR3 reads CASNPAFDYEQYF. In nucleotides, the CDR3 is TGTGCCAGCAACCCGGCCTTTGACTACGAGCAGTACTTC.

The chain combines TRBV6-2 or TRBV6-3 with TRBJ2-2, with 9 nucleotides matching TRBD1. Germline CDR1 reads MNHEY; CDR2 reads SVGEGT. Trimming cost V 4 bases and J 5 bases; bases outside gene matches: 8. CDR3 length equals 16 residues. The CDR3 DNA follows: TGTGCCAGCAGTTTCCCGGGACAGGGAGGTACCGGGGAGCTGTTTTTT. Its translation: CASSFPGQGGTGELFF.

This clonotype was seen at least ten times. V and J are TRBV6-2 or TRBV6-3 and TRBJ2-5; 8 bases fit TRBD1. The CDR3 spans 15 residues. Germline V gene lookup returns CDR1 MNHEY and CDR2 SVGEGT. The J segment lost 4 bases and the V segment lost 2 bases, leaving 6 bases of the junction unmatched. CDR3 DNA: TGTGCCAGCAGTTACCCCACAGGGGGTTCAGAGACCCAGTACTTC. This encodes CASSYPTGGSETQYF.

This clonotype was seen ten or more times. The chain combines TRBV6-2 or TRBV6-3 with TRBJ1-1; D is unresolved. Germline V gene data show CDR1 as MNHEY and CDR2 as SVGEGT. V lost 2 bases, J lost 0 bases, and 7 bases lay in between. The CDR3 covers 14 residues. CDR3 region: CASSYAGLNTEAFF. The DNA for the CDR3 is TGTGCCAGCAGTTACGCAGGCCTGAACACTGAAGCTTTCTTT.

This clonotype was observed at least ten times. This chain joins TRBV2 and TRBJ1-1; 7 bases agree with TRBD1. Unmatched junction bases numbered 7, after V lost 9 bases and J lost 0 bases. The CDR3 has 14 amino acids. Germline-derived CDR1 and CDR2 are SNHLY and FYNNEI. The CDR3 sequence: CARDHRGMNTEAFF. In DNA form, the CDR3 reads TGTGCCAGGGATCACAGGGGAATGAACACTGAAGCTTTCTTT. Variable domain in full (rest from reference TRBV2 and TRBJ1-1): EPEVTQTPSHQVTQMGQEVILRCVPISNHLYFYWYRQILGQKVEFLVSFYNNEISEKSEIFDDQFSVERPDGSNFTLKIRSTKLEDSAMYFCARDHRGMNTEAFFGQGTRLTVV.

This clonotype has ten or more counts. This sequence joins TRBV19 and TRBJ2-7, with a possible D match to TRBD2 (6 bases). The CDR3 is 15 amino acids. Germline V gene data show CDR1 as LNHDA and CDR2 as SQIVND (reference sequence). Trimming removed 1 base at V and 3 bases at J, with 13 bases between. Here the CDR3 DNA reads TGTGCCAGTAGTATAGGTGCCCTGGAGGGCTACGAGCAGTACTTC. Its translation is CASSIGALEGYEQYF.

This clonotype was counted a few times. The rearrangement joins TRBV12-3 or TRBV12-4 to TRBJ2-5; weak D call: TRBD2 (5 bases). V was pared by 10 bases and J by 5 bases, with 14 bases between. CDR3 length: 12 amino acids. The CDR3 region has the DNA TGTGCCACGAGCACGGGATGGGAGACCCAGTACTTC. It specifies CATSTGWETQYF.

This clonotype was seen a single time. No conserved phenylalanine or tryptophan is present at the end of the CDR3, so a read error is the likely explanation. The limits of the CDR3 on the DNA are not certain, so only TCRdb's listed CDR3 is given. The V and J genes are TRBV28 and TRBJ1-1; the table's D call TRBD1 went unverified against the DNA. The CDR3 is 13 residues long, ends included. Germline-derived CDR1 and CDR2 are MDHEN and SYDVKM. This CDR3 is CASSFPPVTEAWL.

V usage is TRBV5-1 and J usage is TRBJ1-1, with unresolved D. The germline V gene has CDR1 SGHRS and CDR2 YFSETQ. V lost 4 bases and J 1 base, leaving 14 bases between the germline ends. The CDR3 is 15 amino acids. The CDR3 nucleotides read TGCGCCAGCAGCAAACTCCAGACGGCGAACACTGAAGCTTTCTTT. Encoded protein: CASSKLQTANTEAFF.

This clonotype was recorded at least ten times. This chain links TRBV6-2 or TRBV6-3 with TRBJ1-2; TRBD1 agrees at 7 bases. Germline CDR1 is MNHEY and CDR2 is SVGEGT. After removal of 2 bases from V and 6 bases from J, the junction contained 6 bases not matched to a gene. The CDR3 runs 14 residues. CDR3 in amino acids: CASSYRGPLDGYTF. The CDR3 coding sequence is TGTGCCAGCAGTTACAGGGGGCCTTTGGATGGCTACACCTTC.

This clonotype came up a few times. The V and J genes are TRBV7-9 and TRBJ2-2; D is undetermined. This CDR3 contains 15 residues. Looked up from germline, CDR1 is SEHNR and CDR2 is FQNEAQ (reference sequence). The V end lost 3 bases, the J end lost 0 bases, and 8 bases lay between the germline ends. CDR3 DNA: TGTGCCAGCAGCTTCCCGACTTCGAACACCGGGGAGCTGTTTTTT. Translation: CASSFPTSNTGELFF.

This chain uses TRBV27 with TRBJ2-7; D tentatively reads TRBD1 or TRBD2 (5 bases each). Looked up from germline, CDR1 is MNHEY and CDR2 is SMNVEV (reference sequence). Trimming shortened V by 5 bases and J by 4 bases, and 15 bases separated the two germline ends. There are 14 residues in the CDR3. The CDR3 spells CASSPGTRAYEQYF. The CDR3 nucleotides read TGTGCCAGCAGTCCCGGGACGAGGGCTTACGAGCAGTACTTC.

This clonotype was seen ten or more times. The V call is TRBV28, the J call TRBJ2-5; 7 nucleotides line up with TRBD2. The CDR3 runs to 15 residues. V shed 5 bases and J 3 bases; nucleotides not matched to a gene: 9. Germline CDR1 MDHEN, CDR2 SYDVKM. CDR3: CASSAWRGLKETQYF. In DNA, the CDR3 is TGTGCCAGCAGTGCCTGGCGGGGGTTGAAAGAGACCCAGTACTTC.

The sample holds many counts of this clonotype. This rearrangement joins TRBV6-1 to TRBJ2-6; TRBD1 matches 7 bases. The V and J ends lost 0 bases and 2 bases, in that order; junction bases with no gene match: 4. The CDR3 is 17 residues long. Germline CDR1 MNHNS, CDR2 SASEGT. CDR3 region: CASSEADRVAGANVLTF. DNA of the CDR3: TGTGCCAGCAGTGAAGCCGACAGGGTCGCTGGGGCCAACGTCCTGACTTTC.